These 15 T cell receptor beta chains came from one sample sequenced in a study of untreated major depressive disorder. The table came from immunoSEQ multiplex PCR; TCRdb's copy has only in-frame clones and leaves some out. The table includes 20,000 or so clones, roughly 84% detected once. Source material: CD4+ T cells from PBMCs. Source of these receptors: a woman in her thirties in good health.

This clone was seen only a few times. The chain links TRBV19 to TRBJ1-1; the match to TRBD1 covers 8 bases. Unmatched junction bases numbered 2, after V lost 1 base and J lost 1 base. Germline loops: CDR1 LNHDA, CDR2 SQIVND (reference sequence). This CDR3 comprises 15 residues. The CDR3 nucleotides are TGTGCCAGTAGTATAGGGACAGGGCGGAACACTGAAGCTTTCTTT. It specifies CASSIGTGRNTEAFF.

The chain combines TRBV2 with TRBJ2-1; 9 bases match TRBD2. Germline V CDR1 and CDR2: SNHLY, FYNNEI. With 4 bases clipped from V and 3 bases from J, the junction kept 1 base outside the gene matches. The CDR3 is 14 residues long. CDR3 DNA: TGTGCCAGCAGTGGACTAGCGGACTACAATGAGCAGTTCTTC. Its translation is CASSGLADYNEQFF. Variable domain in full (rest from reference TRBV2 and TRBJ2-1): EPEVTQTPSHQVTQMGQEVILRCVPISNHLYFYWYRQILGQKVEFLVSFYNNEISEKSEIFDDQFSVERPDGSNFTLKIRSTKLEDSAMYFCASSGLADYNEQFFGPGTRLTVL.

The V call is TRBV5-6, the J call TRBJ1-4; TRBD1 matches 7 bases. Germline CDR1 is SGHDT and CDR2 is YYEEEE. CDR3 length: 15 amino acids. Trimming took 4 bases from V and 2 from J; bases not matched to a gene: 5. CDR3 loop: CASSHTGETNEKLFF. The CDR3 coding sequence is TGTGCCAGCAGCCATACAGGGGAGACTAATGAAAAACTGTTTTTT.

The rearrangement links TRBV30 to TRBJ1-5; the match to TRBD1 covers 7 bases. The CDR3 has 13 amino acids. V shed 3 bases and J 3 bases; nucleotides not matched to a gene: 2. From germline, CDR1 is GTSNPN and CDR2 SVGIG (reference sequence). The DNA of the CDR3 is TGTGCCTGGAGGGGACAGCTCAATCAGCCCCAGCATTTT. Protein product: CAWRGQLNQPQHF.

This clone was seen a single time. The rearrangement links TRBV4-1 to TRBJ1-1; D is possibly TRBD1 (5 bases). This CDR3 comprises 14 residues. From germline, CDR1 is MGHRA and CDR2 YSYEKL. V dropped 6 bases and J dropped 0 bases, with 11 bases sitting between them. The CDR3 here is CASRGRTMNTEAFF. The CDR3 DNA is TGCGCCAGCAGGGGGCGGACTATGAACACTGAAGCTTTCTTT.

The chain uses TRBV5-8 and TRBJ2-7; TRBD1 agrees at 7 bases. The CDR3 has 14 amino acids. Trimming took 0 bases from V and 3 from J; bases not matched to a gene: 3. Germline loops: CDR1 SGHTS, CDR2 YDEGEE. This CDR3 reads CASSLGQGLYEQYF. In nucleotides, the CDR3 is TGTGCCAGCAGCTTGGGACAGGGTCTCTACGAGCAGTACTTC. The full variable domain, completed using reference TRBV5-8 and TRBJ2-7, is EAGVTQSPTHLIKTRGQQATLRCSPISGHTSVYWYQQALGLGLQFLLWYDEGEERNRGNFPPRFSGRQFPNYSSELNVNALELEDSALYLCASSLGQGLYEQYFGPGTRLTVT.

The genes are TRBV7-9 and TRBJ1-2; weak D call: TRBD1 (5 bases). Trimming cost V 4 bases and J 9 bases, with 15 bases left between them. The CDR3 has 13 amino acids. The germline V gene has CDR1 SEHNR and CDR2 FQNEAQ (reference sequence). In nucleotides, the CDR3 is TGTGCCAGCAGCTCGCCGGGGCGGTTAAGCTACACCTTC. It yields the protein CASSSPGRLSYTF.

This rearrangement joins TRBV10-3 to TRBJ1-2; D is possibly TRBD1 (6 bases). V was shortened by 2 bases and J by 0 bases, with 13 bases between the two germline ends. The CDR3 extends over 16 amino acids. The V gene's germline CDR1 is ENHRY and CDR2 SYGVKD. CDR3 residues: CAISEPSTGSNYGYTF. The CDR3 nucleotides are TGTGCCATCAGTGAGCCGTCTACAGGGTCTAACTATGGCTACACCTTC.

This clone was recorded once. In DNA form, the CDR3 reads TGTGCCAGCAGCAGCAGGGATTTGGACATTCAGTACTTC. The encoded protein is CASSSRDLDIQYF. V is TRBV7-2 and J is TRBJ2-4; a weak D match, TRBD1 (5 bases). From germline, CDR1 is SGHTA and CDR2 FQGNSA. This CDR3 is 13 amino acids long. The V and J ends lost 5 bases and 8 bases respectively, with 13 bases between them. The full variable domain, completed using reference TRBV7-2 and TRBJ2-4, is GAGVSQSPSNKVTEKGKDVELRCDPISGHTALYWYRQSLGQGLEFLIYFQGNSAPDKSGLPSDRFSAERTGGSVSTLTIQRTQQEDSAVYLCASSSRDLDIQYFGAGTRLSVL.

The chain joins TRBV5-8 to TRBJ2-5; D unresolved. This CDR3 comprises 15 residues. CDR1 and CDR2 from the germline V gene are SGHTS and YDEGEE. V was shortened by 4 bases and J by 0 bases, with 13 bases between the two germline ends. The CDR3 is CASSLGRSDQETQYF. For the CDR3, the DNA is TGTGCCAGCAGCCTTGGACGATCGGACCAAGAGACCCAGTACTTC.

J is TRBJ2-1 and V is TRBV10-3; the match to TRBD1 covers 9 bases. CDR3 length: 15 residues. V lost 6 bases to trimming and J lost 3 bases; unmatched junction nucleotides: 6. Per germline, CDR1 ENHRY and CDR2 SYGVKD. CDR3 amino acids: CAIRGGDRVYNEQFF. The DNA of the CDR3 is TGTGCCATCAGGGGTGGGGACAGGGTCTACAATGAGCAGTTCTTC.

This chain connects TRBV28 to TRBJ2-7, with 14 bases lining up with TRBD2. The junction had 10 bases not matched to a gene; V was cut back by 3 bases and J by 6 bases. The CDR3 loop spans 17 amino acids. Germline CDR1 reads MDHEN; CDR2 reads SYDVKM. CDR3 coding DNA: TGTGCCAGCAGTTTCAGGACTAGCGGGAGGAGGTTCGCCGAGCAGTACTTC. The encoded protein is CASSFRTSGRRFAEQYF.

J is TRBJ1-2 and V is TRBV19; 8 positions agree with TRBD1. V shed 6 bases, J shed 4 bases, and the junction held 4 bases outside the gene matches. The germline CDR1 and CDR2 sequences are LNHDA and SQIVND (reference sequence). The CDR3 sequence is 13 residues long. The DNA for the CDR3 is TGTGCCAGTAGCCCGGGACAGGTCTATGGCTACACCTTC. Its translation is CASSPGQVYGYTF.

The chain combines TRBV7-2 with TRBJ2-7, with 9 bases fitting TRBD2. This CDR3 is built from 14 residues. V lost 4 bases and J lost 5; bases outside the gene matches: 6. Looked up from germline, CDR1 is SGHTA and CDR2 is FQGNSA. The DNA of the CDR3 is TGTGCCAGCAGCTCCGCGGGAGGGCCCGACGAGCAGTACTTC. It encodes CASSSAGGPDEQYF.

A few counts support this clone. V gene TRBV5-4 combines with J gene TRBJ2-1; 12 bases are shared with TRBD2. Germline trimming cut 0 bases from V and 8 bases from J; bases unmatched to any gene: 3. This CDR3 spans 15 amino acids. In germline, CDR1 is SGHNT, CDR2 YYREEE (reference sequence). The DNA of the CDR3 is TGTGCCAGCAGCTTGGTGACTAGCGGGAGAGATGAGCAGTTCTTC. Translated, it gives CASSLVTSGRDEQFF.